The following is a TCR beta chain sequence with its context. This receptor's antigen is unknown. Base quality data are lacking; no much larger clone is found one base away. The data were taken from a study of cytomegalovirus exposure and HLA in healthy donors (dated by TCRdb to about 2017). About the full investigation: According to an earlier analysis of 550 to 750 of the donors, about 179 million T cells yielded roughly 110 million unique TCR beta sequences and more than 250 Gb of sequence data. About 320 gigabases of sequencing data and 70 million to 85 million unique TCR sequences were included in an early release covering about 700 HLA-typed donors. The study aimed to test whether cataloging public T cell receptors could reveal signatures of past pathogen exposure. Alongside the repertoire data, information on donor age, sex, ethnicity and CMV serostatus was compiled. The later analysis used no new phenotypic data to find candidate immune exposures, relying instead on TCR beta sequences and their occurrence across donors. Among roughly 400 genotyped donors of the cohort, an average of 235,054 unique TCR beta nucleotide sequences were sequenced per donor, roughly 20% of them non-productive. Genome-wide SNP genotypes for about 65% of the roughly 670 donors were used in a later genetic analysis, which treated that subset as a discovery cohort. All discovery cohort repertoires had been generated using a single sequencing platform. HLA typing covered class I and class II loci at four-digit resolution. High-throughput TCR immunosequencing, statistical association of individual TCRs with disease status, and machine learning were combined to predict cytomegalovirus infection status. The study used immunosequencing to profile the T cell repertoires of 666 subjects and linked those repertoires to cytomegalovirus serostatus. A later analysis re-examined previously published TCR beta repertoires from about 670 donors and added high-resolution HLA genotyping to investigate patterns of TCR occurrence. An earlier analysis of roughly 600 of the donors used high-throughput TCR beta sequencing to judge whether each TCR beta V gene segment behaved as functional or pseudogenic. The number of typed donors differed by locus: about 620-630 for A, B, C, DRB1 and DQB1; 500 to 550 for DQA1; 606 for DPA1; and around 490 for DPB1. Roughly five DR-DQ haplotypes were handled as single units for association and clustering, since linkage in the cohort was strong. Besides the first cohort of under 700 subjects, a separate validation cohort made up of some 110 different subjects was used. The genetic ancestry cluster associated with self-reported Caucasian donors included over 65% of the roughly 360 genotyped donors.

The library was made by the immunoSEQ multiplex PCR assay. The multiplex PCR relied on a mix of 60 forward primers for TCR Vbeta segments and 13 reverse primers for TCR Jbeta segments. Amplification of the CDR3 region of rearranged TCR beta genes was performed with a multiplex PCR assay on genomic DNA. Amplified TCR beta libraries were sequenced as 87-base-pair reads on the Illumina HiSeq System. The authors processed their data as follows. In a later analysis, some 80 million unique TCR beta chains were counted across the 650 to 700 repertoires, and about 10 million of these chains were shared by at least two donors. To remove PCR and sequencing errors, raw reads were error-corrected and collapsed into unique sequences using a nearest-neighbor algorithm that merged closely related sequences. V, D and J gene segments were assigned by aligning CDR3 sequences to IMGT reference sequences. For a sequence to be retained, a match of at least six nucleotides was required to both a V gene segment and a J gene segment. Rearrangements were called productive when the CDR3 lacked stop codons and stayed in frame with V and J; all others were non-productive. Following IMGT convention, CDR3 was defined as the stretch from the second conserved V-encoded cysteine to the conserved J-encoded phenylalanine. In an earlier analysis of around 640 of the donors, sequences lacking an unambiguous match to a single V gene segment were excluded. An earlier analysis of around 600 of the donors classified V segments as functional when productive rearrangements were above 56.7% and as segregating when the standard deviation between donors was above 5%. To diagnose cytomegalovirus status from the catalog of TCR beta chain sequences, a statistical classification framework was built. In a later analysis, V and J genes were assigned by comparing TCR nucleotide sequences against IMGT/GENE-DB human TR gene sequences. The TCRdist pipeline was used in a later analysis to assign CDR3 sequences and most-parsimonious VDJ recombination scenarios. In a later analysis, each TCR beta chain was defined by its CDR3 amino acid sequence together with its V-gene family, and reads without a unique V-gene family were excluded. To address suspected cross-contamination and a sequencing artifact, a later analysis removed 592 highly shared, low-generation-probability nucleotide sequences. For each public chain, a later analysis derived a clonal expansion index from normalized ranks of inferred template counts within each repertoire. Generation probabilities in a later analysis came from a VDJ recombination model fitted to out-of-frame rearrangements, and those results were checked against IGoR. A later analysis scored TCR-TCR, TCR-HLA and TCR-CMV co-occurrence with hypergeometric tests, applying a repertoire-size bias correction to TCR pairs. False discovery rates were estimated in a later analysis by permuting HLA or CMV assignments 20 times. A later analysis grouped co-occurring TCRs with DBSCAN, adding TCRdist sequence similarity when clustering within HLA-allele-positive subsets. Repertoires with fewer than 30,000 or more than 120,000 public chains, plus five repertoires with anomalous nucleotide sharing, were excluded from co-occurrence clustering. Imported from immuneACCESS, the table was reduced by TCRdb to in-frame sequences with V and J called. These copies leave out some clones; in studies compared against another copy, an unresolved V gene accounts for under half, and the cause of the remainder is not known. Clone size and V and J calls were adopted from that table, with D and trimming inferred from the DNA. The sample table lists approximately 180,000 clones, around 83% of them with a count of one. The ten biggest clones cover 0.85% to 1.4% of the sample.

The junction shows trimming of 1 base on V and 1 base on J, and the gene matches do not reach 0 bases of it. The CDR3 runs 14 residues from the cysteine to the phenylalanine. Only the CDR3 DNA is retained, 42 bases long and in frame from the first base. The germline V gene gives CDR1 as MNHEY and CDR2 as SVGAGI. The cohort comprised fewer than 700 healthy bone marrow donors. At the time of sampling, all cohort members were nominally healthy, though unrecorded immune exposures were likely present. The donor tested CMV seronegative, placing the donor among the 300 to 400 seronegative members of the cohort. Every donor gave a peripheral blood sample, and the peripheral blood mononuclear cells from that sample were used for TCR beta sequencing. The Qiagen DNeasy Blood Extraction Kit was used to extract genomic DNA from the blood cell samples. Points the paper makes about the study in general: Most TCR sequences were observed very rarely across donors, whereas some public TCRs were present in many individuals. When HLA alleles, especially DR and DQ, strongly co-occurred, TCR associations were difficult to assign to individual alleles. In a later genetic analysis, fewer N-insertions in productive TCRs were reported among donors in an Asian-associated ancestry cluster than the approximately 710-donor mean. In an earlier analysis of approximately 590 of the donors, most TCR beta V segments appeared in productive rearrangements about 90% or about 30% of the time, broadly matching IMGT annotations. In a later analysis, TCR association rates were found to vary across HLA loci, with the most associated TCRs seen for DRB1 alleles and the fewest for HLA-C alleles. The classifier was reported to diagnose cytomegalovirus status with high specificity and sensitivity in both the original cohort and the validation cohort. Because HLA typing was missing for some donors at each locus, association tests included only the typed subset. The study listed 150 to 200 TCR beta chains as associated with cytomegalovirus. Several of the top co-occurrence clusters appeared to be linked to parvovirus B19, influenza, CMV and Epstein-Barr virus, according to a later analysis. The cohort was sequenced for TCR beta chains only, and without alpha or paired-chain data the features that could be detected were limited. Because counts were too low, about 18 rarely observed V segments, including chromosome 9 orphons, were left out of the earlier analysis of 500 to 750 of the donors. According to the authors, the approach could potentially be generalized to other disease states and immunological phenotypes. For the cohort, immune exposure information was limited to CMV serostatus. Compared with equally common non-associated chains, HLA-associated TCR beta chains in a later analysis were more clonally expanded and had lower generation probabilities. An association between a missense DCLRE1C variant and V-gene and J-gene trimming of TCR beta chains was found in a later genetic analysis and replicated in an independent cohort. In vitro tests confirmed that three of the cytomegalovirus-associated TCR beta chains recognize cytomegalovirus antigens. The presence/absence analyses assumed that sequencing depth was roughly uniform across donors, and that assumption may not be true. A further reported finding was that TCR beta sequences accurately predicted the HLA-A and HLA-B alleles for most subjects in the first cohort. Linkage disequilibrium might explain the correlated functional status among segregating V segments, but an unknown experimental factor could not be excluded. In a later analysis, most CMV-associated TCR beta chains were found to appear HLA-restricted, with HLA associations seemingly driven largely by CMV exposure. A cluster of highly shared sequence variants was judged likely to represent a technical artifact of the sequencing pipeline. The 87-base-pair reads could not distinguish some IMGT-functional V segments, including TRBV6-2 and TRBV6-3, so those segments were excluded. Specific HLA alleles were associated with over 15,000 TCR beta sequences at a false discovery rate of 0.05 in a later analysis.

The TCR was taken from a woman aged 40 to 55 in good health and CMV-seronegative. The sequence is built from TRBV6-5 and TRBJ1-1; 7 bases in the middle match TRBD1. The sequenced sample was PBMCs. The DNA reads TGTGCCAGCAGTTACTGGGACAGGAACACTGAAGCTTTCTTT. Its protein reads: CASSYWDRNTEAFF.